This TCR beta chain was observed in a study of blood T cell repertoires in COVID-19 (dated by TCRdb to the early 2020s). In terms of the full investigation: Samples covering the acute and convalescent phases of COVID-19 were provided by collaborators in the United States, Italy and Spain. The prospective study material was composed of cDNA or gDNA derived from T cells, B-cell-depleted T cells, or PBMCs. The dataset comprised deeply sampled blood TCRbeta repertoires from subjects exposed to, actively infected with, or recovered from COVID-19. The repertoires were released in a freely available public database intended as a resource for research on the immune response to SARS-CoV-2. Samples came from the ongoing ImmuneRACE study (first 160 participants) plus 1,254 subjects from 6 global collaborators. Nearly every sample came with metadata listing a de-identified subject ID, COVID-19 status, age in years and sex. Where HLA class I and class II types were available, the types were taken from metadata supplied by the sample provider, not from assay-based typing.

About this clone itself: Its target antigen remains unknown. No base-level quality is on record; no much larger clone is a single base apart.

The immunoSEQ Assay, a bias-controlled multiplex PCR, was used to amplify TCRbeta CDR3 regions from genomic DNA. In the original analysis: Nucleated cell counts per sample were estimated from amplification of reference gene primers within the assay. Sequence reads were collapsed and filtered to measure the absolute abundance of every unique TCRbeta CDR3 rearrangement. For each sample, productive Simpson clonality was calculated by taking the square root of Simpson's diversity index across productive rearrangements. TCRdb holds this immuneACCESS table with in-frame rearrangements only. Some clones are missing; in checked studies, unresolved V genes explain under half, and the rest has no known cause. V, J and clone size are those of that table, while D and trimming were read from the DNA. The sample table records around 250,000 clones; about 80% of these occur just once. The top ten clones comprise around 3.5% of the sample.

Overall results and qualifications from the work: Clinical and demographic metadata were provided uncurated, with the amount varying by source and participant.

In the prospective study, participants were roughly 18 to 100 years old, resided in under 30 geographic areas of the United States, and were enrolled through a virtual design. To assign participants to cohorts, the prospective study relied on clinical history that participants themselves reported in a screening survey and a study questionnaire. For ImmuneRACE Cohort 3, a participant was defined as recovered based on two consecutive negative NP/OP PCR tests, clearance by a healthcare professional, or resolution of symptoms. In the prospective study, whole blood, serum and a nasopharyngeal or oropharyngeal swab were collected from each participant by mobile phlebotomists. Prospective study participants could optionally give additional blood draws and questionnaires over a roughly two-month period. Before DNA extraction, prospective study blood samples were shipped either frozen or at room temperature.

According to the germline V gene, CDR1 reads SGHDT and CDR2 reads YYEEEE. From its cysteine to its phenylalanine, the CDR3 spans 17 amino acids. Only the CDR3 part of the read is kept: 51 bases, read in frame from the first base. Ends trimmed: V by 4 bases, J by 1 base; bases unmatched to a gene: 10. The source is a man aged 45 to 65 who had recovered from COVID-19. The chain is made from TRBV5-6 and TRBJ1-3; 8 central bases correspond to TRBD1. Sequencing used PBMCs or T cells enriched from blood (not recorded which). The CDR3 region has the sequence CASSDRTGKMSGNTIYF. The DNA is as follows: TGTGCCAGCAGCGACCGGACAGGGAAGATGTCTGGAAACACCATATATTTT.